The 25 T cell receptor beta chains given below trace back to one sample, sequenced in a study of technical replicates of blood from a handful of donors. TCRdb keeps only in-frame clones here, not all; method: immunoSEQ multiplex PCR. The table records fewer than 85,000 clones, 90% to 95% of them present only once. The sequenced sample was T cells isolated from PBMCs. The receptors here all came from a human donor in good health.

The chain carries TRBV29-1 and TRBJ2-7, with D maybe TRBD2 (6 bases). This CDR3 spans 15 amino acids. Germline assignment: CDR1 SQVTM and CDR2 ANQGSEA. V lost 0 bases, J lost 0 bases, and 12 bases lay in between. CDR3: CSVEDPRDSSYEQYF. The CDR3 coding sequence is TGCAGCGTTGAAGATCCGCGGGACTCCTCCTACGAGCAGTACTTC.

The gene calls are TRBV5-4 and TRBJ1-2; D not certain. Per germline, CDR1 SGHNT and CDR2 YYREEE (reference sequence). V lost 6 bases, J lost 4 bases, and 19 bases lay in between. The length of the CDR3 is 15 residues. Here the CDR3 DNA reads TGTGCCAGCACGAGCGAGGAGGGATTTGTCTATGGCTACACCTTC. Its translation: CASTSEEGFVYGYTF.

The V gene is TRBV5-6, the J gene TRBJ2-1, with 9 bases lining up with TRBD2. V lost 1 base, J lost 6 bases, and 11 bases stayed unmatched. The CDR3 is 17 amino acids. CDR1 is SGHDT and CDR2 is YYEEEE in the germline V gene. The CDR3 sequence is CASSLSGTSHSVNEQFF. The CDR3 DNA is TGTGCCAGCAGCTTGAGCGGGACTAGCCATTCAGTCAATGAGCAGTTCTTC.

V usage is TRBV11-2 and J usage is TRBJ2-1; perhaps TRBD1 as D (7 bases). V shed 1 base and J shed 6 bases, with 22 bases lying between them. The CDR3 is 18 residues long. The germline CDR1 and CDR2 sequences are SGHAT and FQNNGV. For the CDR3, the DNA is TGTGCCAGCAGCTTAGTCAAGCAACCGGGGCAGGGGGGCAATGAGCAGTTCTTC. Protein product: CASSLVKQPGQGGNEQFF.

V and J are TRBV28 and TRBJ2-2, with TRBD2 identical over 7 bases. This CDR3 is built from 14 residues. After removal of 7 bases from V and 1 base from J, the junction contained 3 bases not matched to a gene. The V gene's germline CDR1 is MDHEN and CDR2 SYDVKM. The CDR3, as DNA: TGTGCCAGCATGGCTAGCGGGAACACCGGGGAGCTGTTTTTT. It is translated as CASMASGNTGELFF. The full variable domain, in which reference TRBV28 and TRBJ2-2 provide the parts outside the CDR3, is DVKVTQSSRYLVKRTGEKVFLECVQDMDHENMFWYRQDPGLGLRLIYFSYDVKMKEKGDIPEGYSVSREKKERFSLILESASTNQTSMYLCASMASGNTGELFFGEGSRLTVL.

The V call is TRBV27, the J call TRBJ2-1; 8 nucleotides line up with TRBD1. CDR3 length: 16 amino acids. The V gene end was trimmed by 2 bases and the J gene end by 6 bases; junction bases not matched to a gene: 9. In germline, CDR1 is MNHEY, CDR2 SMNVEV (reference sequence). CDR3 region: CASSLLGQGIGNEQFF. The CDR3 DNA is TGTGCCAGCAGTTTACTCGGACAGGGTATTGGCAATGAGCAGTTCTTC.

The chain employs TRBV4-1 and TRBJ2-5; D is perhaps TRBD1 (5 bases). V lost 0 bases to trimming and J lost 3 bases, with 11 bases between them. In germline, CDR1 is MGHRA, CDR2 YSYEKL. The CDR3 is made up of 15 amino acids. Written as DNA, the CDR3 is TGCGCCAGCAGCCAAGAGAAGGGGATAGAAGAGACCCAGTACTTC. Translating gives CASSQEKGIEETQYF.

This chain links TRBV5-4 with TRBJ2-5; 12 bases map to TRBD2. Germline V lookup: CDR1 SGHNT, CDR2 YYREEE (reference sequence). This CDR3 comprises 17 residues. The V segment lost 1 base and the J segment 3 bases; nucleotides outside the gene matches: 7. The CDR3 region is CASSLWASGGGKETQYF. CDR3 sequence (DNA): TGTGCCAGCAGCTTGTGGGCTAGCGGGGGGGGAAAAGAGACCCAGTACTTC.

The chain employs TRBV25-1 and TRBJ2-2; D possibly corresponds to TRBD1 (6 bases). Germline-derived CDR1 and CDR2 are MGHDK and SYGVNS. CDR3 size: 12 residues. With 6 bases removed from V and 7 bases from J, the gap between germline ends came to 9 bases. The DNA of the CDR3 is TGTGCCAGCAGGACAGGAGGCGGGGAGCTGTTTTTT. It yields the protein CASRTGGGELFF.

The CDR3 nucleotides read TGTGCCAGTAGTCCTCCGGGGTACGAGCAGTACTTC. As protein: CASSPPGYEQYF. The chain recombines TRBV19 with TRBJ2-7; a possible D gene is TRBD2 (5 bases). CDR1 is LNHDA and CDR2 is SQIVND in the germline V gene (reference sequence). The ends were cut back, 5 bases at V and 4 bases at J, with 9 bases in the middle. The CDR3 sequence is 12 residues long.

The genes are TRBV27 and TRBJ2-7, with D maybe TRBD1 (6 bases). V was clipped by 0 bases and J by 6 bases, with 15 bases between them. CDR1 is MNHEY and CDR2 is SMNVEV in the germline V gene (reference sequence). The length of the CDR3 is 15 residues. The CDR3 spells CASSLSGTGYSEQYF. The DNA for the CDR3 is TGTGCCAGCAGTTTATCGGGCACAGGGTATAGCGAGCAGTACTTC.

V is TRBV2 and J is TRBJ2-7; D is unclear. The CDR3 totals 11 residues. V lost 7 bases, J lost 1 base, and 5 bases lay in between. Germline CDR1 SNHLY, CDR2 FYNNEI. This CDR3 is CASMRSYEQYF. The CDR3, as DNA: TGTGCCAGCATGAGGTCCTACGAGCAGTACTTC.

The chain is built from TRBV9 and TRBJ2-7, with TRBD1 as a possible D gene (5 bases). V lost 2 bases to trimming and J lost 4 bases, with 13 bases between them. CDR1 and CDR2 from the germline V gene are SGDLS and YYNGEE. CDR3 length equals 14 residues. In DNA form, the CDR3 reads TGTGCCAGCAGCGTCGGCCGCTACAGGTACGAGCAGTACTTC. This encodes CASSVGRYRYEQYF.

The V gene is TRBV10-3, the J gene TRBJ2-7; possibly TRBD2 for D (6 bases). Germline V gene sequence: CDR1 ENHRY, CDR2 SYGVKD. The ends were cut back, 3 bases at V and 3 bases at J, with 15 bases in the middle. The CDR3 is 15 amino acids. The CDR3 bases are TGTGCCATCAGTGACCCCGGGAGTGGGGACTACGAGCAGTACTTC. Translation gives CAISDPGSGDYEQYF.

V is TRBV19 and J is TRBJ2-2, with 7 bases that match TRBD1. The CDR3 length is 12 residues. The V gene end was trimmed by 10 bases and the J gene end by 7 bases; junction bases not matched to a gene: 6. The germline CDR1 and CDR2 sequences are LNHDA and SQIVND (reference sequence). The CDR3 sequence is CATVRGYGELFF. As DNA, the CDR3 is TGTGCCACCGTCAGGGGGTACGGGGAGCTGTTTTTT.

The chain links TRBV2 to TRBJ2-7, with 10 bases fitting TRBD2. With 7 bases clipped from V and 4 bases from J, the junction kept 4 bases outside the gene matches. CDR1 is SNHLY and CDR2 is FYNNEI in the germline V gene. This CDR3 comprises 13 residues. The CDR3 region has the DNA TGTGCCAGCAAAACTAGCGGGAAGTACGAGCAGTACTTC. Residues: CASKTSGKYEQYF.

The chain couples TRBV27 to TRBJ1-2; D is unresolved. V was cut by 3 bases and J by 4 bases, with 21 bases left in between. This CDR3 has 17 amino acids. CDR1 and CDR2 (germline): MNHEY, SMNVEV (reference sequence). The CDR3 here is CASSFSRVAARSYGYTF. Here the CDR3 DNA reads TGTGCCAGCAGTTTTTCGAGAGTGGCAGCTAGGTCCTATGGCTACACCTTC.

The chain joins TRBV5-6 to TRBJ1-1, with D perhaps matching TRBD1 (6 bases). The CDR3 has 14 residues. Germline values: CDR1 SGHDT, CDR2 YYEEEE. V was shortened by 4 bases and J by 4 bases, with 14 bases between the two germline ends. The CDR3 coding sequence is TGTGCCAGCAGCGGGGCAGGGGAAGGCACTGAAGCTTTCTTT. Protein sequence: CASSGAGEGTEAFF.

The V call is TRBV28, the J call TRBJ2-5; D is unresolved. This CDR3 has 16 residues. CDR1 is MDHEN and CDR2 is SYDVKM in the germline V gene. Trimming pared 3 bases from V and 3 bases from J, leaving 17 bases between. The CDR3 reads CASSFKVSQNEETQYF. CDR3 nucleotide sequence: TGTGCCAGCAGTTTTAAGGTTTCACAGAACGAAGAGACCCAGTACTTC.

V gene TRBV7-2 combines with J gene TRBJ1-1, with D possibly TRBD1 on 5 matching bases. Germline V gives CDR1 SGHTA, CDR2 FQGNSA. The germline V and J ends were trimmed by 6 bases and 6 bases, with 14 bases remaining between them. The CDR3 is 13 residues long. The CDR3 region is CASRLDSDAEAFF. The CDR3 region has the DNA TGTGCCAGCAGGCTCGACAGCGATGCTGAAGCTTTCTTT.

The genes are TRBV29-1 and TRBJ1-3; weak D call: TRBD1 (5 bases). Germline loops: CDR1 SQVTM, CDR2 ANQGSEA. Trimming stripped 4 bases from V and 3 bases from J, with 10 bases between. This CDR3 region has 13 residues. The DNA for the CDR3 is TGCAGCGTTGGGGGGGGTATTGGAAACACCATATATTTT. Its translation: CSVGGGIGNTIYF. Using reference TRBV29-1 and TRBJ1-3 for the parts outside the CDR3, the full variable domain is SAVISQKPSRDICQRGTSLTIQCQVDSQVTMMFWYRQQPGQSLTLIATANQGSEATYESGFVIDKFPISRPNLTFSTLTVSNMSPEDSSIYLCSVGGGIGNTIYFGEGSWLTVV.

The rearrangement uses TRBV5-1 and TRBJ2-3; tentative D call: TRBD2 (5 bases). V was clipped by 7 bases and J by 6 bases, with 6 bases between them. Looked up from germline, CDR1 is SGHRS and CDR2 is YFSETQ. CDR3 length: 10 residues. The CDR3 region has the DNA TGCGCCAGCGGGGAGGATACGCAGTATTTT. This translates into CASGEDTQYF. Full variable domain (rest looked up from reference TRBV5-1 and TRBJ2-3): KAGVTQTPRYLIKTRGQQVTLSCSPISGHRSVSWYQQTPGQGLQFLFEYFSETQRNKGNFPGRFSGRQFSNSRSEMNVSTLELGDSALYLCASGEDTQYFGPGTRLTVL.

The chain combines TRBV4-2 with TRBJ2-1, with TRBD1 identical over 11 bases. Germline V gene lookup returns CDR1 LGHNA and CDR2 YNFKEQ. CDR3 length: 15 residues. The V gene end was trimmed by 4 bases and the J gene end by 5 bases; junction bases not matched to a gene: 4. CDR3 nucleotide sequence: TGTGCCAGCAGCCCGGGGACAGGGGGGGACAATGAGCAGTTCTTC. It encodes CASSPGTGGDNEQFF.

The V call is TRBV11-3, the J call TRBJ2-1, with 11 bases aligning to TRBD2. V was clipped by 5 bases and J by 8 bases; unmatched bases: 14. Germline assignment: CDR1 SGHNT and CDR2 YENEEA. The CDR3 is 17 amino acids. The CDR3 region has the DNA TGTGCCAGCAGCCTACGACTAATAGCGGGAGGGGGGGATGAGCAGTTCTTC. As protein: CASSLRLIAGGGDEQFF.

This chain joins TRBV19 and TRBJ2-7; 7 nucleotides agree with TRBD2. V shed 3 bases, J shed 4 bases, and the junction held 3 bases outside the gene matches. Germline V gives CDR1 LNHDA, CDR2 SQIVND (reference sequence). The CDR3 has 13 amino acids. The CDR3 loop is CASSIGGGYEQYF. The CDR3 bases are TGTGCCAGTAGTATTGGGGGGGGGTACGAGCAGTACTTC.